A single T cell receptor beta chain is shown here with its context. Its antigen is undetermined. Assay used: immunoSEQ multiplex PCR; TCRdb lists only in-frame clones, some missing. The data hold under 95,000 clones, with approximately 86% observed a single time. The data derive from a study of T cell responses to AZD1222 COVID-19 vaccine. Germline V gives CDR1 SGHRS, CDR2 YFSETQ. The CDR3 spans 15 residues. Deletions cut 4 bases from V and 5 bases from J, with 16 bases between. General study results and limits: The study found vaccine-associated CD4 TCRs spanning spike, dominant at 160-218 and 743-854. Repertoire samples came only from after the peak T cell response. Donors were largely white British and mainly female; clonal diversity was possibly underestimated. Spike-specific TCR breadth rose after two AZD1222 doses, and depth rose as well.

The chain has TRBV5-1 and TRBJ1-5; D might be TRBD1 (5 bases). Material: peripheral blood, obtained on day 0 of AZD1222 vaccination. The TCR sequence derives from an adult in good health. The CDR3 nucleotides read TGCGCCAGCAGCAACGGGGCAGGTGGGGATCAGCCCCAGCATTTT. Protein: CASSNGAGGDQPQHF.